This T cell receptor beta chain came from a study of blood T cell dynamics during melanoma immunotherapy. Specified time point: week 3, after first cycle of checkpoint inhibitor. One draw preceded checkpoint blockade; another followed its first cycle at week 3. Study results and caveats: Whether repertoire-driving clones were melanoma-specific could not be determined. Disease-control patients' PBMC repertoires became either more clonal or more diverse at W3.

The CDR3 consists of 15 residues. Germline V gives CDR1 SGHRS, CDR2 YFSETQ. V dropped 4 bases and J dropped 4 bases, with 14 bases sitting between them. Data came from immunoSEQ multiplex PCR; TCRdb stores just in-frame clones and leaves some out. Here the sample spans some 20,000 clones, around 90% being singletons. Comment on this clone: The antigen is undetermined.

The specimen comprised blood, sampled from a patient treated with checkpoint blockade. The clonotype was recovered from a human donor with melanoma. The chain has TRBV5-1 and TRBJ1-4; D may be TRBD1 (6 bases). For the CDR3, the DNA is TGCGCCAGCAGCCCAGGGGCCGTAAGTAATGAAAAACTGTTTTTT. Protein product: CASSPGAVSNEKLFF.